The 4 T cell receptor beta chains given below trace back to one sample, sequenced in a study of Ad26.COV2.S vaccination and SARS-CoV-2 variants. Clones were read by immunoSEQ multiplex PCR, and TCRdb kept only the in-frame ones, dropping some. The sample records some 480,000 clones, roughly 87% being singletons. This sample's treatment: 15 to 20 received Ad26.COV2.S at low or high dose, single or two shots; 5 received placebo; per-sample allocation not given. Material that was analyzed had been drawn on day 63 after the first vaccine or placebo injection. Sequencing used peripheral blood, obtained in a trial of Ad26.COV2.S vaccine versus placebo. The receptors derive from a person between 18 and 60 years old who received the Ad26.COV2.S COVID-19 vaccine or a placebo.

The chain couples TRBV29-1 to TRBJ2-7, with D possibly being TRBD1 or TRBD2 (5 bases each). Trimming shortened V by 3 bases and J by 6 bases, and 9 bases separated the two germline ends. This CDR3 region has 11 residues. Germline CDR1 and CDR2: SQVTM and ANQGSEA. As DNA, the CDR3 is TGCAGCGTTGACAAGGGACGCGAGCAGTACTTC. This gives the protein CSVDKGREQYF.

The chain combines TRBV2 with TRBJ2-7; D is tentatively TRBD1 or TRBD2 (6 bases each). In germline, CDR1 is SNHLY, CDR2 FYNNEI. The CDR3 is 11 residues long. Trimming pared 11 bases from V and 6 bases from J, leaving 14 bases between. This chain's CDR3 is CAVEEGGEQYF. The CDR3 DNA reads TGTGCCGTGGAGGAGGGGGGCGAGCAGTACTTC. Together with reference TRBV2 and TRBJ2-7, the CDR3 gives the full variable domain: EPEVTQTPSHQVTQMGQEVILRCVPISNHLYFYWYRQILGQKVEFLVSFYNNEISEKSEIFDDQFSVERPDGSNFTLKIRSTKLEDSAMYFCAVEEGGEQYFGPGTRLTVT.

The chain has TRBV7-6 and TRBJ1-2; 9 bases agree with TRBD1. The CDR3 has 13 amino acids. J was trimmed by 5 bases and V by 3 bases; bases with no gene match: 1. Germline CDR1 SGHVS, CDR2 FNYEAQ. Here the CDR3 DNA reads TGTGCCAGCAGCTTTGGACAGGGGTATGGCTACACCTTC. This codes for CASSFGQGYGYTF.

The chain employs TRBV25-1 and TRBJ2-3, with TRBD1 matching 7 bases. The CDR3 consists of 13 residues. With V trimmed by 6 bases and J by 4 bases, 4 bases remained unmatched. The germline gives CDR1 MGHDK, CDR2 SYGVNS. Here the CDR3 DNA reads TGTGCCAGCAGCAAAACAGGGGCAGATACGCAGTATTTT. Its protein is CASSKTGADTQYF.